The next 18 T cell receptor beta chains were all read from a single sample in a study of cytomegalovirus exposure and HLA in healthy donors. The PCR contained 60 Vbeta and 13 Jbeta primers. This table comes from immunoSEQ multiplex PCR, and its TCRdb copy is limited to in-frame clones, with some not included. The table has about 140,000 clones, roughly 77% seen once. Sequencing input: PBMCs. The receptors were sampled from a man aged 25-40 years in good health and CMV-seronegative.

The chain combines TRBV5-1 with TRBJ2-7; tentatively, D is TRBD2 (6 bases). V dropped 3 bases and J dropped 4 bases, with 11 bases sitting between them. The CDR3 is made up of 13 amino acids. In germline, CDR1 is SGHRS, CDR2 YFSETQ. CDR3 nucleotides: TGCGCCAGCAGCTCCTCCGGGACTTACGAGCAGTACTTC. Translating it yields CASSSSGTYEQYF.

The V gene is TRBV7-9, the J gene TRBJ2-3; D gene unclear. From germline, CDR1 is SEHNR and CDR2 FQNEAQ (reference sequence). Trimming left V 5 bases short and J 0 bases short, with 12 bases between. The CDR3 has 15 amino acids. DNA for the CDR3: TGTGCCAGCAGCGATTACGCGGCGAGCACAGATACGCAGTATTTT. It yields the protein CASSDYAASTDTQYF.

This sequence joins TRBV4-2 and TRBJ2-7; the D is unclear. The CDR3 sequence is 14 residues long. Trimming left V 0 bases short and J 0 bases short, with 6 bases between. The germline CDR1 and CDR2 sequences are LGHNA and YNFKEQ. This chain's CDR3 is CASSQDSLSYEQYF. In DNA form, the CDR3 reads TGTGCCAGCAGCCAAGACAGTCTCTCCTACGAGCAGTACTTC.

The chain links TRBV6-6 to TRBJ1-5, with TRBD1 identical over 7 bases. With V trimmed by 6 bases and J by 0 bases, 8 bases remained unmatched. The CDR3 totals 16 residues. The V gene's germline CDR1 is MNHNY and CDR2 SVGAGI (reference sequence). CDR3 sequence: CASSQGQAYSNQPQHF. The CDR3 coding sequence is TGTGCCAGCAGCCAAGGACAGGCGTATAGCAATCAGCCCCAGCATTTT.

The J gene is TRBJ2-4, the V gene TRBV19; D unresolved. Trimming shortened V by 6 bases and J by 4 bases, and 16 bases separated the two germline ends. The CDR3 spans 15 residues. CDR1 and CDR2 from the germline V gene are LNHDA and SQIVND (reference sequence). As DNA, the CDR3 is TGTGCCAGTAGCCACTGGGCAACGGCTAAAAACATTCAGTACTTC. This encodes CASSHWATAKNIQYF.

DNA for the CDR3: TGTGCCAGCAGTGGACCGGACAGCTCAGGGTTCACCATATATTTT. Translating gives CASSGPDSSGFTIYF. The chain couples TRBV6-1 to TRBJ1-3, with D tentatively TRBD1 (6 bases). Germline-derived CDR1 and CDR2 are MNHNS and SASEGT. V dropped 4 bases and J dropped 9 bases, with 19 bases sitting between them. The CDR3 covers 15 residues.

The CDR3 nucleotides are TGTGCCAGCAGTTACTCAGCCAGGGTGAATCAGCCCCAGCATTTT. It translates to CASSYSARVNQPQHF. The chain couples TRBV6-6 to TRBJ1-5; possible D gene TRBD1, 5 bases. The CDR3 extends over 15 amino acids. CDR1 and CDR2 from the germline V gene are MNHNY and SVGAGI (reference sequence). The V end was cut by 0 bases, the J end by 4 bases, with 10 bases between.

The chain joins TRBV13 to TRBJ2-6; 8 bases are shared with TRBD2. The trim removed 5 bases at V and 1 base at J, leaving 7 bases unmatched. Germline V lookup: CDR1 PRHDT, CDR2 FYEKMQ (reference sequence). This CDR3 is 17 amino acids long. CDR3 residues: CASSPGLAQSGANVLTF. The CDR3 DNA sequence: TGTGCCAGCAGCCCTGGACTAGCTCAGTCTGGGGCCAACGTCCTGACTTTC.

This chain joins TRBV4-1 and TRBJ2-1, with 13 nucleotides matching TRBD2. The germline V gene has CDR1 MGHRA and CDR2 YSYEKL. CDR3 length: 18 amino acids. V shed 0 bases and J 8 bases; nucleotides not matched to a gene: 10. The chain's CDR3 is CASSQEAPTSGRVDEQFF. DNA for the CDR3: TGCGCCAGCAGCCAAGAAGCCCCTACTAGCGGGAGGGTCGATGAGCAGTTCTTC.

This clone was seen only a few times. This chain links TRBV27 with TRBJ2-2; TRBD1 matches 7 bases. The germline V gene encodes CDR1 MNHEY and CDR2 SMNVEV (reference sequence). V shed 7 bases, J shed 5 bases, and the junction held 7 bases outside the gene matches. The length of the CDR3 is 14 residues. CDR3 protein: CASTGTAPTGELFF. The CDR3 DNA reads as TGTGCCAGCACCGGGACAGCACCAACCGGGGAGCTGTTTTTT.

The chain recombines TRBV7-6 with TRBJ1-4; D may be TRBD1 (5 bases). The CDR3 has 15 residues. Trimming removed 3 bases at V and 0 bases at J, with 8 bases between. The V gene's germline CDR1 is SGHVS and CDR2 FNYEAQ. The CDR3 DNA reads TGTGCCAGCAGCTTCGGGGGTTCAACTAATGAAAAACTGTTTTTT. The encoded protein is CASSFGGSTNEKLFF.

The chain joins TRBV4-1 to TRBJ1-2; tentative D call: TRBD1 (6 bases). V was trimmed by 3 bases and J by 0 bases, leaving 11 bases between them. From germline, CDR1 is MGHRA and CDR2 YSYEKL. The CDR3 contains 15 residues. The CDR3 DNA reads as TGCGCCAGCAGCCAGTTTCAGGGGCCTAACTATGGCTACACCTTC. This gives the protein CASSQFQGPNYGYTF.

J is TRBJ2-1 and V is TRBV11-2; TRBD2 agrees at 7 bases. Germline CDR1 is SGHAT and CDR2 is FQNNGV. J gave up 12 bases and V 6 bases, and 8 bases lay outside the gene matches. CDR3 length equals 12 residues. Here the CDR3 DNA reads TGTGCCAGCAGTTGGCGGGTAGCGGGGCAGTTCTTC. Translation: CASSWRVAGQFF.

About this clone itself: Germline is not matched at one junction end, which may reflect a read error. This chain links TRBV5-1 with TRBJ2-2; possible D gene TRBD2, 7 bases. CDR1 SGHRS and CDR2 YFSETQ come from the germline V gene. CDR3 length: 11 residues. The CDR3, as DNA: TGCGCCAGCAGCGGGGAGGGGGTCTGGATTTTT. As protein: CASSGEGVWIF.

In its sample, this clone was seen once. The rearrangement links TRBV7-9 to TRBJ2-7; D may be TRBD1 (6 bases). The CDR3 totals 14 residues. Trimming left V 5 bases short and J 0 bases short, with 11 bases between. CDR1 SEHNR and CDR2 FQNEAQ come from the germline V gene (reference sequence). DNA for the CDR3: TGTGCCAGCAGCCACCAGGGGTACTCCTACGAGCAGTACTTC. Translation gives CASSHQGYSYEQYF.

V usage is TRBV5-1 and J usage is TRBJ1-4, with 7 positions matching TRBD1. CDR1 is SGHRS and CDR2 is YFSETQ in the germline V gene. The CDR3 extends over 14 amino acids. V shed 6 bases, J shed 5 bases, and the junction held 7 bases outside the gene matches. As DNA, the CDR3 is TGCGCCAGCACCTCCGGGACAGTGAATGAAAAACTGTTTTTT. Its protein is CASTSGTVNEKLFF.

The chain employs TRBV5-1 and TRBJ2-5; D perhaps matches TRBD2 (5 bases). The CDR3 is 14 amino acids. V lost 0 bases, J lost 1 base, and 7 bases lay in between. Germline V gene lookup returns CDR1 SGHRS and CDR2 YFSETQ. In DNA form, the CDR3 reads TGCGCCAGCAGCTTGGCTAGCCTCCAAGAGACCCAGTACTTC. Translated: CASSLASLQETQYF. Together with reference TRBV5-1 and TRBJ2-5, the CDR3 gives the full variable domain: KAGVTQTPRYLIKTRGQQVTLSCSPISGHRSVSWYQQTPGQGLQFLFEYFSETQRNKGNFPGRFSGRQFSNSRSEMNVSTLELGDSALYLCASSLASLQETQYFGPGTRLLVL.

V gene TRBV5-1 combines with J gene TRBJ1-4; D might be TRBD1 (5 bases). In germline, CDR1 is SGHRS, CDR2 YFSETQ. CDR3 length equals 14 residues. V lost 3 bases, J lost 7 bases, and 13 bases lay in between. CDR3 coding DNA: TGCGCCAGCAGCTCCCTCGACAGAAGTGAAAAACTGTTTTTT. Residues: CASSSLDRSEKLFF.